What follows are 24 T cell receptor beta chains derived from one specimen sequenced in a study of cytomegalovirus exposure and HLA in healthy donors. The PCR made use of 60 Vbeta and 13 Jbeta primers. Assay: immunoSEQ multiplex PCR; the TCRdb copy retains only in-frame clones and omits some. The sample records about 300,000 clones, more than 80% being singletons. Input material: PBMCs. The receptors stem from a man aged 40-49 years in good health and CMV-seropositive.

The CDR3 DNA sequence: TGTGCCAGCAGTTTAACTGCCCCCGCGGGAGGCTACACCTTC. It encodes CASSLTAPAGGYTF. The rearrangement joins TRBV28 to TRBJ1-2, with D unclear. CDR1 and CDR2 from the germline V gene are MDHEN and SYDVKM. The CDR3 extends over 14 amino acids. V lost 2 bases and J 8 bases, leaving 15 bases between the germline ends.

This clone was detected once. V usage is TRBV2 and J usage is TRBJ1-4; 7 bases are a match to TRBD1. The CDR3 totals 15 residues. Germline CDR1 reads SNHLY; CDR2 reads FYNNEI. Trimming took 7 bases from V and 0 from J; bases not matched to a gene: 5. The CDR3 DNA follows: TGTGCCAGCAATGACGGGACAGCAACTAATGAAAAACTGTTTTTT. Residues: CASNDGTATNEKLFF.

The CDR3: CASSEARLTNGEQFF. The CDR3 DNA is TGTGCCAGCAGTGAAGCGCGGCTAACCAACGGGGAGCAGTTCTTC. The chain links TRBV2 to TRBJ2-1; no definite D call. Germline CDR1 SNHLY, CDR2 FYNNEI. The CDR3 consists of 15 residues. V was pared by 0 bases and J by 10 bases, with 16 bases between.

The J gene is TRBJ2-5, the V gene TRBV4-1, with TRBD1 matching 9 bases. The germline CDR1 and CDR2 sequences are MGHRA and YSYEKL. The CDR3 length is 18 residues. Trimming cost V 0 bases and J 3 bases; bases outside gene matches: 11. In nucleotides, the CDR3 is TGCGCCAGCAGCCAAGAGCCGGGACAGGGTCTCGGGAAAGAGACCCAGTACTTC. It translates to CASSQEPGQGLGKETQYF.

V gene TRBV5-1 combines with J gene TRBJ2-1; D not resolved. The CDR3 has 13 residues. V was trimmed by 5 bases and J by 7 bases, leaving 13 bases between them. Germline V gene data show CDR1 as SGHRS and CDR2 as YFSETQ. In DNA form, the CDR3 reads TGCGCCAGCAGACGACTCTCTGGGAATGAGCAGTTCTTC. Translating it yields CASRRLSGNEQFF.

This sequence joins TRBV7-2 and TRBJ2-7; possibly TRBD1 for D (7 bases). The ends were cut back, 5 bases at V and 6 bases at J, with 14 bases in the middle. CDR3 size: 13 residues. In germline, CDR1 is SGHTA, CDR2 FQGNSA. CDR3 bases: TGTGCCAGCAGCCGCGGAGGGGGCCTCGAGCAGTACTTC. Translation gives CASSRGGGLEQYF.

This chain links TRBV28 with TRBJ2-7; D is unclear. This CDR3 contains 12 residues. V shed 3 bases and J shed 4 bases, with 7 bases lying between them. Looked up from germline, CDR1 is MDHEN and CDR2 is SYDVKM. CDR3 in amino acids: CASSLPGYEQYF. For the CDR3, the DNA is TGTGCCAGCAGTTTGCCCGGTTACGAGCAGTACTTC.

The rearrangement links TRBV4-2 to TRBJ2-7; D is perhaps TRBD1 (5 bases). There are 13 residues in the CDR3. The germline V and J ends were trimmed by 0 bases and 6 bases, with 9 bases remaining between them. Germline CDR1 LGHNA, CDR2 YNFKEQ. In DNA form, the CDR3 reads TGTGCCAGCAGCCAAGATCTCAGGGCCGAGCAGTACTTC. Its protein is CASSQDLRAEQYF.

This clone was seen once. Here the CDR3 DNA reads TGTGCCAGCAGTCCGGGGGGCAATCAGCCCCAGCATTTT. Its translation: CASSPGGNQPQHF. V usage is TRBV2 and J usage is TRBJ1-5; a weak D match, TRBD1 (5 bases). There are 13 residues in the CDR3. Germline CDR1 SNHLY, CDR2 FYNNEI. V shed 5 bases and J shed 2 bases, with 7 bases lying between them.

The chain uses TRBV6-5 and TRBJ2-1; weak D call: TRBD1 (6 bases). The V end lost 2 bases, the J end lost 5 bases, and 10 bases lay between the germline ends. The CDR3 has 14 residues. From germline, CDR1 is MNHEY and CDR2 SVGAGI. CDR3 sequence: CASSYGRGDNEQFF. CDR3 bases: TGTGCCAGCAGTTACGGCAGGGGTGACAATGAGCAGTTCTTC.

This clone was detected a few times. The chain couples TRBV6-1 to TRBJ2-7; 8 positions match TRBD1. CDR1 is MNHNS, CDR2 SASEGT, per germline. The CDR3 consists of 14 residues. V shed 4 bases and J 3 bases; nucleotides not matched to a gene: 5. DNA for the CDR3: TGTGCCAGCAGTGGGAGGACAGGGCTCTACGAGCAGTACTTC. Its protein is CASSGRTGLYEQYF.

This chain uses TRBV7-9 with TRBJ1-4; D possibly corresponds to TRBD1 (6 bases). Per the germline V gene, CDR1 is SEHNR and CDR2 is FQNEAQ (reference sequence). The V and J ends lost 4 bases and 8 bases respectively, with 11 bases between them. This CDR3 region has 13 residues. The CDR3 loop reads CASSWGLREKLFF. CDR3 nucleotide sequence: TGTGCCAGCAGCTGGGGGCTAAGGGAAAAACTGTTTTTT.

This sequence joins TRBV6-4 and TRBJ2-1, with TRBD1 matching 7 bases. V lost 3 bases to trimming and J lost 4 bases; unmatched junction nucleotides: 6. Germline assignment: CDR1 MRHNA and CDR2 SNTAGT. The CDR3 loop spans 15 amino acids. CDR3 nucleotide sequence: TGTGCCAGCAGTGAAGAGGACAGGCCGTACAATGAGCAGTTCTTC. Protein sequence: CASSEEDRPYNEQFF.

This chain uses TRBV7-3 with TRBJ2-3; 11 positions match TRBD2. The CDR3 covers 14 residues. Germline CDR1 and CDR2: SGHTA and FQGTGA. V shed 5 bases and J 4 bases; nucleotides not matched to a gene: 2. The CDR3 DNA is TGTGCCAGCAGCCAGGGACTAGCGGCAGATACGCAGTATTTT. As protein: CASSQGLAADTQYF.

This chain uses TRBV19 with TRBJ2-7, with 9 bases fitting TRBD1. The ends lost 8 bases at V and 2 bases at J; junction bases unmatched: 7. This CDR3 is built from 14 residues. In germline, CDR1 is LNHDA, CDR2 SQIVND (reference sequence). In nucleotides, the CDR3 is TGTGCCAGTTCGTACGGGACAGGGCCCTACGAGCAGTACTTC. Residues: CASSYGTGPYEQYF.

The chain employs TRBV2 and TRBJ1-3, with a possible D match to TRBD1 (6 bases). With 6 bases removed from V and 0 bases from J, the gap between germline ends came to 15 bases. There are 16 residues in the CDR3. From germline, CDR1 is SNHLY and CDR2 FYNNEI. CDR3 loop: CASSVQTGRSGNTIYF. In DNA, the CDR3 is TGTGCCAGCAGCGTCCAAACAGGGCGCTCTGGAAACACCATATATTTT.

In DNA, the CDR3 is TGTGCCAGCAGCCTAGGGACAGAGTACGAGCAGTACTTC. This encodes CASSLGTEYEQYF. This chain connects TRBV5-8 to TRBJ2-7, with 7 bases fitting TRBD1. The CDR3 has 13 residues. The trim removed 4 bases at V and 4 bases at J, leaving 5 bases unmatched. CDR1 is SGHTS, CDR2 YDEGEE, per germline.

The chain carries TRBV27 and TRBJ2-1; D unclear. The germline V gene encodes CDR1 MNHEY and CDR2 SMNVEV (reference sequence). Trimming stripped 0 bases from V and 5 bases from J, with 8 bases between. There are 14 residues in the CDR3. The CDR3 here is CASSLSDTNNEQFF. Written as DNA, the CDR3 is TGTGCCAGCAGTTTATCCGACACGAACAATGAGCAGTTCTTC.

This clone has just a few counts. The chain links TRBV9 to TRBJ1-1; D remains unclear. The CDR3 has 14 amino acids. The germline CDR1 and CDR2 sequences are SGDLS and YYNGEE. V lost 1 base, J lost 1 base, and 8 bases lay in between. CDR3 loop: CASSVSAGNTEAFF. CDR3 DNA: TGTGCCAGCAGCGTAAGTGCAGGGAACACTGAAGCTTTCTTT. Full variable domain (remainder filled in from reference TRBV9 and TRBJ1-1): DSGVTQTPKHLITATGQRVTLRCSPRSGDLSVYWYQQSLDQGLQFLIQYYNGEERAKGNILERFSAQQFPDLHSELNLSSLELGDSALYFCASSVSAGNTEAFFGQGTRLTVV.

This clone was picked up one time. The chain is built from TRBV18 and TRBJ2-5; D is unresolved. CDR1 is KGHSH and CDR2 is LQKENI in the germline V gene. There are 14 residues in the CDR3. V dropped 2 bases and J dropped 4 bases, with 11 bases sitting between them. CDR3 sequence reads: CASSPSRVGETQYF. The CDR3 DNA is TGTGCCAGCTCACCATCCCGGGTCGGAGAGACCCAGTACTTC.

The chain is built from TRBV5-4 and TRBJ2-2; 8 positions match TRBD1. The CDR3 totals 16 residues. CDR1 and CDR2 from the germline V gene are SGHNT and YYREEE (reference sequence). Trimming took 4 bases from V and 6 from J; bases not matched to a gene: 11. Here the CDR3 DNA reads TGTGCCAGCAGCCTGGCAGGGGGCTTTTTGTCCGGGGAGCTGTTTTTT. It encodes CASSLAGGFLSGELFF.

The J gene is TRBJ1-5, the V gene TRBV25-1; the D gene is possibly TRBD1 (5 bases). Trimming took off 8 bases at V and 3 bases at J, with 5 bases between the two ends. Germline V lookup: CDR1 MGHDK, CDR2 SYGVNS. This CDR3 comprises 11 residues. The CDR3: CASGHNQPQHF. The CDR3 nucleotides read TGTGCCAGCGGACACAATCAGCCCCAGCATTTT.

The CDR3 reads CASSWMTGGKGNTIYF. The CDR3 DNA reads as TGTGCCAGCAGCTGGATGACAGGGGGGAAAGGAAACACCATATATTTT. This chain joins TRBV5-6 and TRBJ1-3; 9 bases agree with TRBD1. Germline CDR1 SGHDT, CDR2 YYEEEE. With V trimmed by 3 bases and J by 4 bases, 8 bases remained unmatched. There are 16 residues in the CDR3. Filled out from reference TRBV5-6 and TRBJ1-3, the complete variable domain reads DAGVTQSPTHLIKTRGQQVTLRCSPKSGHDTVSWYQQALGQGPQFIFQYYEEEERQRGNFPDRFSGHQFPNYSSELNVNALLLGDSALYLCASSWMTGGKGNTIYFGEGSWLTVV.

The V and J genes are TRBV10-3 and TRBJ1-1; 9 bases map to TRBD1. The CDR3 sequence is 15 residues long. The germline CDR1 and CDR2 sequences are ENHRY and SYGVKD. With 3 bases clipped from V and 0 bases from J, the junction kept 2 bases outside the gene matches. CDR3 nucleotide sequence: TGTGCCATCAGTGAACAGGGGGCGATGAACACTGAAGCTTTCTTT. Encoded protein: CAISEQGAMNTEAFF.